These T cell receptor beta chains were read from a single sample in a study of molecular identifiers for immune sequencing clone quantification. TCRdb re-derived calls from the PCR reads in MiXCR, one entry per CDR3 protein. The table shows about 640,000 distinct CDR3 sequences, with less than 20% occurring only once. The sequencing sample was made of naive CD8+ T cells from blood, with Jurkat cell RNA spiked in. The origin of the receptors is a human donor in good health. Some libraries in this study had Jurkat cell RNA spiked in. Both conserved end residues are part of each CDR3. The order of the fields is clone size, J gene, D gene, V gene, CDR3 DNA, CDR3 protein. D genes are given only for firm matches. Where a row states a size, it is once, few, many or the class of an expanded clone; other rows omit it.

NA | TRBJ1-4 | NA | TRBV27 | TGTGCCAGCAATCGGGAGAATGAAAAACTGTTTTTT | CASNRENEKLFF
few | TRBJ1-5 | NA | TRBV5-6 | TGTGCCAGCAGCTTGATGGGGGGGAATCAGCCCCAGCATTTT | CASSLMGGNQPQHF
many | TRBJ1-2 | NA | TRBV4-1 | TGCGCCAGCAGCCCGCAGAGTGCAACCATCGGCTATGGCTACACCTTC | CASSPQSATIGYGYTF
many | TRBJ1-4 | NA | TRBV7-9 | TGTGCCAGCAGCTTAGAGGGGGGTGTTTTCCTGTTTTTT | CASSLEGGVFLFF
many | TRBJ2-1 | NA | TRBV12-3/TRBV12-4 | TGTGCCAGCAGCCACGGGTTATACAATGAGCAGTTCTTC | CASSHGLYNEQFF
NA | TRBJ2-1 | TRBD1 | TRBV4-1 | TGCGCCAGCAGCCAGTGGACAGGCTACTACAATGAGCAGTTCTTC | CASSQWTGYYNEQFF
NA | TRBJ2-2 | TRBD1 | TRBV12-3/TRBV12-4 | TGTGCCAGCAGTTGGTCAGGGGGTTCCGGGGAGCTGTTTTTT | CASSWSGGSGELFF
many | TRBJ1-2 | NA | TRBV24-1 | TGTGCCACCAGTGAAGTACTAGGGGGTACCTACACCTTC | CATSEVLGGTYTF
many | TRBJ1-5 | NA | TRBV6-1 | TGTGCCAGCAGTGAAGAACACCGATTAAGCAATCAGCCCCAGCATTTT | CASSEEHRLSNQPQHF
many | TRBJ2-7 | TRBD1 | TRBV20-1 | TGCAGTGCTAGACTGACAGGGGACTCCTCCTACGAGCAGTACTTC | CSARLTGDSSYEQYF
many | TRBJ1-4 | NA | TRBV30 | TGTGCCTGGAGCGAGACTAATGAAAAACTGTTTTTT | CAWSETNEKLFF
many | TRBJ1-2 | TRBD1 | TRBV6-6 | TGTGCCAGCAGTTATTCCCCGGGACAGGGGATATCGTCTAACTATGGCTACACCTTC | CASSYSPGQGISSNYGYTF
NA | TRBJ1-2 | TRBD1 | TRBV5-3 | TGTGCCAGCAGATATGGACAGGGCGTCTATGACTACACCTTC | CASRYGQGVYDYTF
many | TRBJ1-1 | NA | TRBV4-2 | TGTGCCAGCAGCCAACTTTACAGGGATGTCACTGAAGCTTTCTTT | CASSQLYRDVTEAFF
many | TRBJ1-1 | NA | TRBV30 | TGTGCCTGGAAACAGAACACTGAAGCTTTCTTT | CAWKQNTEAFF